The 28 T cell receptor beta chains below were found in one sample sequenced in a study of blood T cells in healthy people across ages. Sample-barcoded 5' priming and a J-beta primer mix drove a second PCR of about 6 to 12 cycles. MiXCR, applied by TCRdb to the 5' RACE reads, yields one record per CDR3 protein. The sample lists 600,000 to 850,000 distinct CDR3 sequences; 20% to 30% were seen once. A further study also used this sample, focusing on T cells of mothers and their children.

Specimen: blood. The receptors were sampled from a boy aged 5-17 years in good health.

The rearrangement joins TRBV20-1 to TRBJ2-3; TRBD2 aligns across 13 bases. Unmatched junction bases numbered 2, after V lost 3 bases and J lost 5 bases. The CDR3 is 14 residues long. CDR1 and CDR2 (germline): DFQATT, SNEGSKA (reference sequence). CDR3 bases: TGCAGTGCTAGGCGGACTAGCGGGGGAGATACGCAGTATTTT. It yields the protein CSARRTSGGDTQYF.

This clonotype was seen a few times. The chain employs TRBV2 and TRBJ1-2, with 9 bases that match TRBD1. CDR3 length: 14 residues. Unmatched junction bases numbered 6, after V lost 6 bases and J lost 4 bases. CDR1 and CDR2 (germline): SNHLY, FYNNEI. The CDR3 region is CASSRTGEGYGYTF. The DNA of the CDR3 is TGTGCCAGCAGCCGGACAGGGGAAGGCTATGGCTACACCTTC.

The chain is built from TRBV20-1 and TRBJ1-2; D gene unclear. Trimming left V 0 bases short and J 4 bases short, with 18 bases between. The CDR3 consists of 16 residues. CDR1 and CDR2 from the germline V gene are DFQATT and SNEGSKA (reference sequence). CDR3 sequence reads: CSARDWGSTRAYGYTF. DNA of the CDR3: TGCAGTGCTAGAGATTGGGGTTCGACGCGGGCCTATGGCTACACCTTC.

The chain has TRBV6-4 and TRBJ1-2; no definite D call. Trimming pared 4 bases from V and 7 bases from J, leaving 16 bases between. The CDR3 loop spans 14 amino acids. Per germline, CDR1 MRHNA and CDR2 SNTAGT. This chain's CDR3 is CASSGDDPTVGYTF. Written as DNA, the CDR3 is TGTGCCAGCAGTGGAGATGACCCAACCGTTGGCTACACCTTC.

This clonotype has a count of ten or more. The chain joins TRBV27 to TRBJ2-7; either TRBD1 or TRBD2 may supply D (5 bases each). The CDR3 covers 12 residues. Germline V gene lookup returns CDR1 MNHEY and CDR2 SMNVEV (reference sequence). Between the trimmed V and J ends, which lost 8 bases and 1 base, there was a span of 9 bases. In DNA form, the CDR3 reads TGTGCCAGCGGGGACGGATCCTACGAGCAGTACTTC. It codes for CASGDGSYEQYF.

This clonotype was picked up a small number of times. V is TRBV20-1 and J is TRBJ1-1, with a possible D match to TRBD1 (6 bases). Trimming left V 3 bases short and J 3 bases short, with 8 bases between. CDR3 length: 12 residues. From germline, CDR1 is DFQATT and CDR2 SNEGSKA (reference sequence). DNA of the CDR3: TGCAGTGCTAGTTCAGGGGACACTGAAGCTTTCTTT. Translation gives CSASSGDTEAFF.

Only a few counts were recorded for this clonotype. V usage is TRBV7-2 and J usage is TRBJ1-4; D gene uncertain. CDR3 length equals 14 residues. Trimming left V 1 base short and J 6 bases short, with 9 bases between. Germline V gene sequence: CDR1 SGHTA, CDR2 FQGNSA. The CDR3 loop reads CASSLVGGDEKLFF. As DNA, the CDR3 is TGTGCCAGCAGCTTAGTCGGCGGGGATGAAAAACTGTTTTTT.

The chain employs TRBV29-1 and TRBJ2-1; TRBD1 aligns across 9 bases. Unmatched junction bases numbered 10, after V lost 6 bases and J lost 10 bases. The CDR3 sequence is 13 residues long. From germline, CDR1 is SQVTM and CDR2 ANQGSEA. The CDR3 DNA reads TGCAGCGTGGGGGACAGGGAAGATCGGGAGCAGTTCTTC. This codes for CSVGDREDREQFF.

In DNA form, the CDR3 reads TGTGCCAGCAATTTTGACACTGAAGCTTTCTTT. This codes for CASNFDTEAFF. V usage is TRBV12-3 or TRBV12-4 and J usage is TRBJ1-1, with unresolved D. The CDR3 extends over 11 amino acids. Trimming pared 7 bases from V and 3 bases from J, leaving 6 bases between.

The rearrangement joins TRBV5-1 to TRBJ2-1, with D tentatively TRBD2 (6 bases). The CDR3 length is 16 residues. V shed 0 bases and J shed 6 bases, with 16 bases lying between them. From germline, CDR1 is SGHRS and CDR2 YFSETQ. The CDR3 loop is CASSLAGLAYSNEQFF. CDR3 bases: TGCGCCAGCAGCTTGGCCGGGCTAGCGTACTCCAATGAGCAGTTCTTC.

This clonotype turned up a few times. CDR3 coding DNA: TGCAGCGTCCACTCAACTAGCGGGGATTACCAAGAGACCCAGTACTTC. Amino acid sequence: CSVHSTSGDYQETQYF. The chain has TRBV29-1 and TRBJ2-5; 10 positions agree with TRBD2. This CDR3 spans 16 amino acids. The V gene's germline CDR1 is SQVTM and CDR2 ANQGSEA. The V gene end was trimmed by 6 bases and the J gene end by 0 bases; junction bases not matched to a gene: 10.

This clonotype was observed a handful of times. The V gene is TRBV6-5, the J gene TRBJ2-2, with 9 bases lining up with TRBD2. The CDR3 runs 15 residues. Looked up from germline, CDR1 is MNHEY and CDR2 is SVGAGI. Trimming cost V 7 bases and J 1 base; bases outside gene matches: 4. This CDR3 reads CASNPAGGNTGELFF. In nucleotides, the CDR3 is TGTGCCAGCAACCCAGCGGGAGGGAACACCGGGGAGCTGTTTTTT.

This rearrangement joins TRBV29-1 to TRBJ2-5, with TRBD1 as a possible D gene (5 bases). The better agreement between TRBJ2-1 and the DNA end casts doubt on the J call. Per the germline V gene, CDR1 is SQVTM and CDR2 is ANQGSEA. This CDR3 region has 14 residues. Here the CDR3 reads CSVPRVGHLSEQFF. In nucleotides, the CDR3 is TGCAGCGTTCCCCGAGTTGGACATCTTTCTGAGCAGTTCTTC.

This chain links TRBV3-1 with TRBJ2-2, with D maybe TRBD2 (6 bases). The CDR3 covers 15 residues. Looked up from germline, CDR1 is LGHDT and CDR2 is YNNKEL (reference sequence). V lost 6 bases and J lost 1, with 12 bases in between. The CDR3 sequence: CASSPGLWNTGELFF. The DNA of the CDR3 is TGTGCCAGCAGTCCGGGACTCTGGAACACCGGGGAGCTGTTTTTT.

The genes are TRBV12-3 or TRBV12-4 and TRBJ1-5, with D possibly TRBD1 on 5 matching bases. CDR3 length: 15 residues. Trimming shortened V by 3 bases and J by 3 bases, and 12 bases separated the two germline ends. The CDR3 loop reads CASSLDTPLNQPQHF. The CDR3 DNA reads TGTGCCAGCAGTTTGGACACCCCTCTCAATCAGCCCCAGCATTTT.

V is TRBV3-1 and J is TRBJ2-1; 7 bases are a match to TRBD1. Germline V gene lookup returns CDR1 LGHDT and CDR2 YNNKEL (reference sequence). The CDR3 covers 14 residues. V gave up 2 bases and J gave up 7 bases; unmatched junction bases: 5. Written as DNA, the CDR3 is TGTGCCAGCAGCCAACCCGGGACAGTAAATGAGCAGTTCTTC. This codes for CASSQPGTVNEQFF.

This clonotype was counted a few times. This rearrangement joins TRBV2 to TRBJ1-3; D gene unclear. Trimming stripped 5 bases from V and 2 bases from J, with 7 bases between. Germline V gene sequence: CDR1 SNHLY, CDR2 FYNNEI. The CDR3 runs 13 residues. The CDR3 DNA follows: TGTGCCAGCAGTCCACCCCCTGGAAACACCATATATTTT. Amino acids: CASSPPPGNTIYF.

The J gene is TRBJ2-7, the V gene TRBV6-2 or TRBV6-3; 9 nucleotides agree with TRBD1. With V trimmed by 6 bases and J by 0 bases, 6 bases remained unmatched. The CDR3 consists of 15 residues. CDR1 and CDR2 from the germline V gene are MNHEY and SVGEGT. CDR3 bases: TGTGCCAGCAGCCGCGACAGGGGGTCCTCCTACGAGCAGTACTTC. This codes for CASSRDRGSSYEQYF.

This chain's CDR3 is CSAFRGGTANEKLFF. Written as DNA, the CDR3 is TGCAGTGCCTTCAGGGGAGGGACGGCTAATGAAAAACTGTTTTTT. V usage is TRBV20-1 and J usage is TRBJ1-4, with D maybe TRBD1 (6 bases). The V gene lost 6 bases and the J gene lost 3 bases, with 17 bases spanning the gap. Germline V CDR1 and CDR2: DFQATT, SNEGSKA (reference sequence). CDR3 length: 15 amino acids.

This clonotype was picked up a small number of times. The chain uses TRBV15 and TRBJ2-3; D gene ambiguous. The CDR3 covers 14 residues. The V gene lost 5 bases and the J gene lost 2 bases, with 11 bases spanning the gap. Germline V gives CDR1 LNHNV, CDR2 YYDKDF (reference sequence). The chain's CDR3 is CATSGVSYTDTQYF. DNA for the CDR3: TGTGCCACCAGCGGCGTCAGTTACACAGATACGCAGTATTTT.

The CDR3 sequence: CASSSPGQGIDEQYF. CDR3 in DNA: TGTGCCAGCAGCTCACCGGGACAGGGTATTGACGAGCAGTACTTC. The chain carries TRBV7-3 and TRBJ2-5, with 9 nucleotides matching TRBD1. Gene TRBJ2-7 matches the end of the DNA better, so the J call may be wrong. Germline lookup yields CDR1 SGHTA and CDR2 FQGTGA. CDR3 size: 15 residues.

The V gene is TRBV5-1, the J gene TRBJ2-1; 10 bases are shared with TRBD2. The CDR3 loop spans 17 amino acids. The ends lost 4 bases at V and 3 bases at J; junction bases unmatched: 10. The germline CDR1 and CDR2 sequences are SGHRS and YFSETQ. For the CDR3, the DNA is TGCGCCAGCAGCCCTGGGCACGGACTAGCGGACTACAATGAGCAGTTCTTC. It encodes CASSPGHGLADYNEQFF. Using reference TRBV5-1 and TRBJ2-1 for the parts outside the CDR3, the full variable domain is KAGVTQTPRYLIKTRGQQVTLSCSPISGHRSVSWYQQTPGQGLQFLFEYFSETQRNKGNFPGRFSGRQFSNSRSEMNVSTLELGDSALYLCASSPGHGLADYNEQFFGPGTRLTVL.

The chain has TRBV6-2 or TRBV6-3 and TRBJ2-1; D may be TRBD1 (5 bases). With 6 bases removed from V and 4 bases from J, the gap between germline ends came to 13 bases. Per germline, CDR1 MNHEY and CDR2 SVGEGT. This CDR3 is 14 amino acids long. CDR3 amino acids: CASRQSREYNEQFF. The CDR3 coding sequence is TGTGCCAGCAGACAGTCCAGGGAATACAATGAGCAGTTCTTC.

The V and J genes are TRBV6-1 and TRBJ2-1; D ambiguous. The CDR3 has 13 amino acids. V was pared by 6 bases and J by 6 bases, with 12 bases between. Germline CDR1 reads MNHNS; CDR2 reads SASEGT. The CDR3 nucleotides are TGTGCCAGCAGGGGATCCGCCTCCAATGAGCAGTTCTTC. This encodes CASRGSASNEQFF.

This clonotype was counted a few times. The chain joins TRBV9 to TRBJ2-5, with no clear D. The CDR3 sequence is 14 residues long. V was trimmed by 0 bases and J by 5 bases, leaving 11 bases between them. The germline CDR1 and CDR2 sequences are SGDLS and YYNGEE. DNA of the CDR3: TGTGCCAGCAGCGTAGAGCCAGCGTGGGAGACCCAGTACTTC. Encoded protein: CASSVEPAWETQYF.

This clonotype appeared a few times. The CDR3 bases are TGCAGCTCATCCCGGGGGACTGAAGCTTTCTTT. Protein sequence: CSSSRGTEAFF. The chain joins TRBV29-1 to TRBJ1-1; D perhaps matches TRBD1 (5 bases). The CDR3 has 11 residues. Germline V gene data show CDR1 as SQVTM and CDR2 as ANQGSEA. Trimming cost V 8 bases and J 5 bases, with 12 bases left between them. Full variable domain (missing parts from reference TRBV29-1 and TRBJ1-1): SAVISQKPSRDICQRGTSLTIQCQVDSQVTMMFWYRQQPGQSLTLIATANQGSEATYESGFVIDKFPISRPNLTFSTLTVSNMSPEDSSIYLCSSSRGTEAFFGQGTRLTVV.

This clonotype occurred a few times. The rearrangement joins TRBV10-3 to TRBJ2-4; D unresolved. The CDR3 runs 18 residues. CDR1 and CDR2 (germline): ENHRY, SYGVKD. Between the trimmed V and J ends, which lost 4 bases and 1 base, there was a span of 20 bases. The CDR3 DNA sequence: TGTGCCATCAGTGCCAAGGGAAGTGGCGAAGGGGCCAAAAACATTCAGTACTTC. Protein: CAISAKGSGEGAKNIQYF.

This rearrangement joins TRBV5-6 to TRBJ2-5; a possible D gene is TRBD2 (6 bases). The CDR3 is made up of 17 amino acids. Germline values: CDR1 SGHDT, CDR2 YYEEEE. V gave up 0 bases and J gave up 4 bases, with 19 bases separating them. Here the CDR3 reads CASSLGSQGGVGETQYF. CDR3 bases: TGTGCCAGCAGCTTGGGGTCCCAGGGAGGAGTAGGAGAGACCCAGTACTTC.